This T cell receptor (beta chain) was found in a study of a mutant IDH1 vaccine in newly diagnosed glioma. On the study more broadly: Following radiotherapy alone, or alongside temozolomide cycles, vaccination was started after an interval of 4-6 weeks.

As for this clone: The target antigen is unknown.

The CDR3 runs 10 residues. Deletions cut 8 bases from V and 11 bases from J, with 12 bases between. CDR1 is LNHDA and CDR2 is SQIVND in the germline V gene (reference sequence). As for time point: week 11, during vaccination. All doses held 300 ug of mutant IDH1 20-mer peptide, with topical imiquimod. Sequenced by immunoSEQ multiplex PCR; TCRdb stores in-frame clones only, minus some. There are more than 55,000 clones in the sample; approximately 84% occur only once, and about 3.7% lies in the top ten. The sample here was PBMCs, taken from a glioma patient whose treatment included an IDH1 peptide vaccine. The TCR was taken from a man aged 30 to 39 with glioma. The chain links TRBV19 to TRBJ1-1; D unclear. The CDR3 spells CASGVELAFF. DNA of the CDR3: TGTGCCAGTGGGGTCGAACTTGCTTTCTTT.